A single sample is the source of the 23 T cell receptor beta chains below, sequenced in a study of T cell responses to AZD1222 COVID-19 vaccine. Assay: immunoSEQ multiplex PCR; the TCRdb copy retains only in-frame clones and omits some. The repertoire includes approximately 110,000 clones, around 92% of them detected once, and 4.4% sits in the top ten. This material consisted of peripheral blood, taken on day 0 of AZD1222 vaccination. The receptors derive from an adult in good health.

This clone was found once. The rearrangement links TRBV4-1 to TRBJ2-7, with D possibly called TRBD1 or TRBD2 (5 bases each). CDR3 length equals 16 residues. With 4 bases removed from V and 5 bases from J, the gap between germline ends came to 21 bases. CDR1 MGHRA and CDR2 YSYEKL come from the germline V gene. CDR3 DNA: TGCGCCAGCAGCCTTTCCGAGCCCACCGGGACCCACGAGCAGTACTTC. Residues: CASSLSEPTGTHEQYF.

This chain uses TRBV24-1 with TRBJ2-2, with 8 bases fitting TRBD1. Germline V gene data show CDR1 as KGHDR and CDR2 as SFDVKD. Unmatched junction bases numbered 6, after V lost 8 bases and J lost 5 bases. The CDR3 loop spans 14 amino acids. CDR3 in amino acids: CATIGRGRTGELFF. CDR3 nucleotides: TGTGCCACCATTGGCAGGGGGCGAACCGGGGAGCTGTTTTTT.

The V call is TRBV4-1, the J call TRBJ1-5; 12 bases align to TRBD1. Germline CDR1 MGHRA, CDR2 YSYEKL. V dropped 5 bases and J dropped 1; count of bases not matched to a gene: 12. The length of the CDR3 is 19 residues. DNA of the CDR3: TGCGCCAGCAGCTTCAGGGACAGGGGGCCTTCTTTCAGCAATCAGCCCCAGCATTTT. It codes for CASSFRDRGPSFSNQPQHF.

The J gene is TRBJ2-2, the V gene TRBV18; D is possibly TRBD1 (6 bases). The germline CDR1 and CDR2 sequences are KGHSH and LQKENI. The CDR3 spans 17 residues. Deletions cut 0 bases from V and 0 bases from J, with 11 bases between. The CDR3: CASSPPGARANTGELFF. DNA for the CDR3: TGTGCCAGCTCACCACCGGGGGCCCGGGCGAACACCGGGGAGCTGTTTTTT.

This clone was found once. The genes are TRBV10-3 and TRBJ2-1; D perhaps matches TRBD2 (6 bases). The germline V and J ends were trimmed by 3 bases and 0 bases, with 12 bases remaining between them. The V gene's germline CDR1 is ENHRY and CDR2 SYGVKD. The CDR3 spans 16 residues. The CDR3 DNA is TGTGCCATCAGTGATCGGGGGAGGATCTCCTACAATGAGCAGTTCTTC. This encodes CAISDRGRISYNEQFF.

This chain links TRBV5-1 with TRBJ1-1, with D unclear. In germline, CDR1 is SGHRS, CDR2 YFSETQ. V was pared by 1 base and J by 1 base, with 8 bases between. This CDR3 is built from 14 residues. CDR3 sequence reads: CASSLYPPNTEAFF. The CDR3 DNA reads as TGCGCCAGCAGCTTGTACCCCCCGAACACTGAAGCTTTCTTT. The full variable domain, in which reference TRBV5-1 and TRBJ1-1 provide the parts outside the CDR3, is KAGVTQTPRYLIKTRGQQVTLSCSPISGHRSVSWYQQTPGQGLQFLFEYFSETQRNKGNFPGRFSGRQFSNSRSEMNVSTLELGDSALYLCASSLYPPNTEAFFGQGTRLTVV.

V and J are TRBV6-5 and TRBJ2-7; 15 nucleotides line up with TRBD2. Trimming cost V 0 bases and J 6 bases; bases outside gene matches: 3. The CDR3 sequence is 16 residues long. In germline, CDR1 is MNHEY, CDR2 SVGAGI. CDR3 protein: CASSYSGLAGGGEQYF. CDR3 DNA sequence: TGTGCCAGCAGTTACTCGGGACTAGCGGGGGGAGGCGAGCAGTACTTC.

This chain joins TRBV4-1 and TRBJ1-4, with unresolved D. The V gene lost 4 bases and the J gene lost 8 bases, with 11 bases spanning the gap. This CDR3 contains 13 residues. The germline gives CDR1 MGHRA, CDR2 YSYEKL. CDR3 protein: CASSLRSREKLFF. The CDR3 nucleotides are TGCGCCAGCAGCCTCAGAAGCCGGGAAAAACTGTTTTTT.

The gene calls are TRBV7-8 and TRBJ2-1, with a tentative D call TRBD1 (6 bases). Germline V lookup: CDR1 SGHVS, CDR2 FQNEAQ. The CDR3 extends over 16 amino acids. Trimming shortened V by 5 bases and J by 0 bases, and 14 bases separated the two germline ends. The CDR3 nucleotides read TGTGCCAGCAGCGGCTACAGGGTAGGCTCCTACAATGAGCAGTTCTTC. Translation: CASSGYRVGSYNEQFF.

This rearrangement joins TRBV3-1 (or the pseudogene TRBV3-2) to TRBJ2-5; 8 bases map to TRBD2. This CDR3 is 15 amino acids long. Germline trimming cut 3 bases from V and 5 bases from J; bases unmatched to any gene: 8. Germline V gives CDR1 LGHDT, CDR2 YNNKEL (reference sequence). The CDR3 here is CASSQVGLASETQYF. CDR3 nucleotide sequence: TGTGCCAGCAGCCAGGTAGGACTAGCTAGCGAGACCCAGTACTTC.

This sequence joins TRBV5-6 and TRBJ2-3, with no clear D. Trimming took 2 bases from V and 6 from J, leaving 7 bases between them. The CDR3 runs 12 residues. Germline loops: CDR1 SGHDT, CDR2 YYEEEE. The CDR3 protein is CASSFVSDTQYF. The CDR3 bases are TGTGCCAGCAGCTTTGTTTCCGATACGCAGTATTTT.

The chain has TRBV28 and TRBJ2-5, with 8 bases lining up with TRBD1. Germline CDR1 reads MDHEN; CDR2 reads SYDVKM. Trimming took 5 bases from V and 5 from J; bases not matched to a gene: 10. There are 15 residues in the CDR3. The CDR3 region is CASSPSRTGRETQYF. CDR3 coding DNA: TGTGCCAGCAGTCCCAGCCGGACAGGGAGGGAGACCCAGTACTTC.

This clone was recorded once. The chain carries TRBV5-6 and TRBJ2-4; unclear D gene. Between the trimmed V and J ends, which lost 1 base and 5 bases, there was a span of 4 bases. Looked up from germline, CDR1 is SGHDT and CDR2 is YYEEEE. The length of the CDR3 is 12 residues. This CDR3 is CASSLLENIQYF. The CDR3 nucleotides are TGTGCCAGCAGCTTGTTGGAAAACATTCAGTACTTC.

The rearrangement joins TRBV5-6 to TRBJ2-3, with TRBD2 matching over 8 bases. Germline-derived CDR1 and CDR2 are SGHDT and YYEEEE. The CDR3 has 15 amino acids. Trimming at V came to 4 bases and at J to 0 bases, leaving 4 bases not matched to a gene. The CDR3 spells CASSESSGSTDTQYF. The CDR3 bases are TGTGCCAGCAGCGAGTCTAGCGGGAGCACAGATACGCAGTATTTT.

CDR3 sequence reads: CASSPLGVSTNEKLFF. Here the CDR3 DNA reads TGTGCCAGCAGCCCCCTCGGGGTTTCAACTAATGAAAAACTGTTTTTT. This chain links TRBV14 with TRBJ1-4; the D is unclear. The CDR3 totals 16 residues. Trimming cost V 4 bases and J 0 bases, with 12 bases left between them. Germline V CDR1 and CDR2: SGHDN, FVKESK.

This sequence joins TRBV19 and TRBJ1-1; the D gene is possibly TRBD1 (5 bases). The CDR3 is 14 residues long. Trimming took 7 bases from V and 1 from J, leaving 13 bases between them. Looked up from germline, CDR1 is LNHDA and CDR2 is SQIVND (reference sequence). The CDR3 nucleotides are TGTGCCAGTAACGATGGGGCAGGGAACACTGAAGCTTTCTTT. It encodes CASNDGAGNTEAFF.

The V gene is TRBV9, the J gene TRBJ1-5; TRBD1 aligns across 8 bases. The V and J ends lost 4 bases and 6 bases, in that order; junction bases with no gene match: 3. Germline assignment: CDR1 SGDLS and CDR2 YYNGEE. This CDR3 is 13 amino acids long. CDR3 region: CASSPGGGQPQHF. CDR3 bases: TGTGCCAGCAGCCCAGGGGGCGGTCAGCCCCAGCATTTT.

The chain combines TRBV19 with TRBJ1-5; D is ambiguous. CDR1 is LNHDA, CDR2 SQIVND, per germline (reference sequence). V was shortened by 2 bases and J by 5 bases, with 10 bases between the two germline ends. The CDR3 extends over 14 amino acids. The CDR3 coding sequence is TGTGCCAGTAGTATAAGATTCGGAGATCAGCCCCAGCATTTT. It translates to CASSIRFGDQPQHF.

With regard to this clone: This specimen includes other DNA sequences encoding the same CDR3. This chain uses TRBV5-4 with TRBJ2-1; 10 bases are a match to TRBD2. V was clipped by 2 bases and J by 3 bases; unmatched bases: 2. Germline CDR1 and CDR2: SGHNT and YYREEE (reference sequence). The CDR3 is 15 residues long. CDR3 sequence (DNA): TGTGCCAGCAGCTTAGCTAGCGGGAGCTACAATGAGCAGTTCTTC. It yields the protein CASSLASGSYNEQFF.

This clone came up a few times. The CDR3 DNA reads TGTGCCAGCAGCTTTGTTCAGGGCCCCAATCAGCCCCAGCATTTT. It translates to CASSFVQGPNQPQHF. The V call is TRBV7-8, the J call TRBJ1-5; a possible D gene is TRBD1 (5 bases). The V end lost 3 bases, the J end lost 3 bases, and 12 bases lay between the germline ends. The germline V gene has CDR1 SGHVS and CDR2 FQNEAQ. The CDR3 extends over 15 amino acids.

There are a few counts of this clone. The rearrangement joins TRBV2 to TRBJ2-4, with TRBD2 matching over 7 bases. CDR3 length: 17 residues. Germline V gene data show CDR1 as SNHLY and CDR2 as FYNNEI. V lost 2 bases, J lost 8 bases, and 15 bases stayed unmatched. The chain's CDR3 is CASSESRGESLLDIQYF. CDR3 nucleotide sequence: TGTGCCAGCAGTGAATCTCGGGGGGAGAGTTTATTGGACATTCAGTACTTC. Full variable domain (missing parts from reference TRBV2 and TRBJ2-4): EPEVTQTPSHQVTQMGQEVILRCVPISNHLYFYWYRQILGQKVEFLVSFYNNEISEKSEIFDDQFSVERPDGSNFTLKIRSTKLEDSAMYFCASSESRGESLLDIQYFGAGTRLSVL.

This rearrangement joins TRBV7-9 to TRBJ2-7, with D possibly matching TRBD2 (6 bases). V was pared by 6 bases and J by 2 bases, with 14 bases between. CDR3 length equals 14 residues. Per the germline V gene, CDR1 is SEHNR and CDR2 is FQNEAQ (reference sequence). The CDR3 DNA follows: TGTGCCAGCAGATCGCGGGGCGCCGCCTACGAGCAGTACTTC. As protein: CASRSRGAAYEQYF.

The chain uses TRBV19 and TRBJ2-7; 8 bases map to TRBD1. The CDR3 loop spans 15 amino acids. V gave up 5 bases and J gave up 7 bases; unmatched junction bases: 13. The germline gives CDR1 LNHDA, CDR2 SQIVND (reference sequence). The CDR3 sequence: CASSEPGQDLREQYF. The CDR3 DNA reads TGTGCCAGTAGTGAACCGGGACAGGATCTGAGGGAGCAGTACTTC.